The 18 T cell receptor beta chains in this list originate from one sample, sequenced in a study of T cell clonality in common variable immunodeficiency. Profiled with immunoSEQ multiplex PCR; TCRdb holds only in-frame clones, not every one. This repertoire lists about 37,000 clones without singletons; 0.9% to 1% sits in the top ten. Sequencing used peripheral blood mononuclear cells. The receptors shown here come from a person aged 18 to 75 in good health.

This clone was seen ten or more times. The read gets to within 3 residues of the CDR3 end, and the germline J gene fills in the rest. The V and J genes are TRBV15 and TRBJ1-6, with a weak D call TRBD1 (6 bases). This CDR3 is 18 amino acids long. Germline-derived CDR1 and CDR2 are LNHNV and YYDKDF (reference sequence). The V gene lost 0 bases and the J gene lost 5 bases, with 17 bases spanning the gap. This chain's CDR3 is CATSREPWTVFNNSPLHF. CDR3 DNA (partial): TGTGCCACCAGCAGAGAGCCATGGACAGTCTTTAATAATTCACCC.

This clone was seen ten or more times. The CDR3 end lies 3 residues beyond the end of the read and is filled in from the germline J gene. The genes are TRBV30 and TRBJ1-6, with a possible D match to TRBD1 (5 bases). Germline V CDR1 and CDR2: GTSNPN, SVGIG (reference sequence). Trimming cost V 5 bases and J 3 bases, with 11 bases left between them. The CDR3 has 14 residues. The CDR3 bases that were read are TGTGCCTGGCAGACGACAGTCTATAATTCACCC. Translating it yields CAWQTTVYNSP. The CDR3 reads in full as CAWQTTVYNSPLHF.

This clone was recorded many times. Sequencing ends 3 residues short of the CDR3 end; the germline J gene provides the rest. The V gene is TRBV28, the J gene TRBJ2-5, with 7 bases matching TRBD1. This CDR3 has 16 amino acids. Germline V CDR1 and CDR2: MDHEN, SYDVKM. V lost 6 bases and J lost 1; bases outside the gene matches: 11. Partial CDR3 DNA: TGTGCCAGCAGGGCTCGGTACAGGGGCCTCCAAGAGACC. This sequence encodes CASRARYRGLQET. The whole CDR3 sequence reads CASRARYRGLQETQYF.

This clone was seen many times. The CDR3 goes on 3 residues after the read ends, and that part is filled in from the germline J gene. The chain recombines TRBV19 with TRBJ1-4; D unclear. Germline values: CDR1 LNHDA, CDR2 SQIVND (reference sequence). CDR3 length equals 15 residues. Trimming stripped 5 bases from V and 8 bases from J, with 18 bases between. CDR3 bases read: TGTGCCAGTAGTCCCCAGGCCCACCGAGGGGAAAAA. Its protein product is CASSPQAHRGEK. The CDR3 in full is CASSPQAHRGEKLFF.

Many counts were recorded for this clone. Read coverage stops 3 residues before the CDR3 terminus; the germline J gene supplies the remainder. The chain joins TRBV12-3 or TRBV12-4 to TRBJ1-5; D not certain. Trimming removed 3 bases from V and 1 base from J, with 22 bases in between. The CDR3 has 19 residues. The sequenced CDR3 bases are TGTGCCAGCAGTTTCAAAGTGAGGTCCCTGCCCCAGAGCAATCAGCCC. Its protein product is CASSFKVRSLPQSNQP. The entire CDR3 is CASSFKVRSLPQSNQPQHF.

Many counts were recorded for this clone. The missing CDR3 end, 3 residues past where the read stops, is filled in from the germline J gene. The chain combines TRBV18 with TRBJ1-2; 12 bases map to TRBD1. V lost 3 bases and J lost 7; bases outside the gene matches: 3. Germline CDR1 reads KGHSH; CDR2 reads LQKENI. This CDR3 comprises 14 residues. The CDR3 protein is CASSPGDRGLGYTF. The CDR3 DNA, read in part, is TGTGCCAGCTCACCCGGGGACAGGGGGCTTGGC.

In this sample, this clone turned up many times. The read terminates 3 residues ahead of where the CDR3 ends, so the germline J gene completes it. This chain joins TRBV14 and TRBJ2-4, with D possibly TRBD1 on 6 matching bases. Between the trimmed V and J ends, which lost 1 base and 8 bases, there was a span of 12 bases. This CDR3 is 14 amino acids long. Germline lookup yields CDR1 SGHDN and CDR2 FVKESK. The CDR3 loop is CASSQADRRYIQYF. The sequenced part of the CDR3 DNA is TGTGCCAGCAGCCAAGCAGACAGGCGGTACATT.

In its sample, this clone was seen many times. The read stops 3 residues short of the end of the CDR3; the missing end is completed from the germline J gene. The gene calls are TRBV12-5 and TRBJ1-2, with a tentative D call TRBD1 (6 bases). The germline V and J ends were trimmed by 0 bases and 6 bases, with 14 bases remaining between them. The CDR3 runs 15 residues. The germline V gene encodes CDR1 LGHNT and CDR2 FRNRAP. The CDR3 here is CASGLVTGGADGYTF. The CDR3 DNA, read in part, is TGTGCTAGTGGTTTGGTAACGGGGGGCGCGGATGGC. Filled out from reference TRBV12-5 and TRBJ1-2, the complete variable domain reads DARVTQTPRHKVTEMGQEVTMRCQPILGHNTVFWYRQTMMQGLELLAYFRNRAPLDDSGMPKDRFSAEMPDATLATLKIQPSEPRDSAVYFCASGLVTGGADGYTFGSGTRLTVV.

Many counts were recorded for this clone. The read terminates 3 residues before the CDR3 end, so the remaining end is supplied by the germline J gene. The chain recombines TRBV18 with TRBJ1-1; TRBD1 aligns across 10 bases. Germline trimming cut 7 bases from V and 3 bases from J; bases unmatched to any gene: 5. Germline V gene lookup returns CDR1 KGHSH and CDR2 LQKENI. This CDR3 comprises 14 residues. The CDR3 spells CASFRTGGDTEAFF. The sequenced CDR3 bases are TGTGCCAGCTTTCGGACAGGGGGAGACACTGAA.

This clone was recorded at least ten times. The part of the CDR3 DNA that was read is TGCGCCAGCAGCGCGGGACTAGTCTACAATGAG. Its protein product is CASSAGLVYNE. The whole CDR3 region reads CASSAGLVYNEQFF. J is TRBJ2-1 and V is TRBV5-1, with 8 bases lining up with TRBD2. The read falls 3 residues short of the CDR3 end, and the missing part is taken from the germline J gene. The CDR3 runs 14 residues. Per the germline V gene, CDR1 is SGHRS and CDR2 is YFSETQ. V lost 4 bases to trimming and J lost 3 bases; unmatched junction nucleotides: 3.

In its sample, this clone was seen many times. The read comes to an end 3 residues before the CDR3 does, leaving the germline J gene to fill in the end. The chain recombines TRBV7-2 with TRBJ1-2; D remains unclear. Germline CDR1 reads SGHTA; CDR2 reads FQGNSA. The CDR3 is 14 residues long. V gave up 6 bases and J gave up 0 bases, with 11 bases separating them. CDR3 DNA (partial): TGTGCCAGCAGTGCGTATACCCCTAACTATGGC. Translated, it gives CASSAYTPNYG. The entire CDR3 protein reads CASSAYTPNYGYTF.

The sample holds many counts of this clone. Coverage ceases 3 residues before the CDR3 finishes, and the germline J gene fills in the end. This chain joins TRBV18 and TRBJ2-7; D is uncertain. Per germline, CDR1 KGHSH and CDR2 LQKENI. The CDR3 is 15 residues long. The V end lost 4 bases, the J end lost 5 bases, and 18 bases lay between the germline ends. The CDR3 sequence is CASSRSHSSPHEQYF. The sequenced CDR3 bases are TGTGCCAGCTCACGATCGCACTCGAGCCCCCACGAG.

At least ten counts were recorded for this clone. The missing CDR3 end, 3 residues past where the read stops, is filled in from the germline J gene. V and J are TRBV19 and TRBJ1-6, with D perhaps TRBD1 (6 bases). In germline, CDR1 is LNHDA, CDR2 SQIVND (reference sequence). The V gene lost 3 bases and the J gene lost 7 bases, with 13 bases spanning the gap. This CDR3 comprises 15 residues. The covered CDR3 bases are TGTGCCAGTAGTATTGTCCAGGGGACAAATTCACCC. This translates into CASSIVQGTNSP. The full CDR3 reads CASSIVQGTNSPLHF.

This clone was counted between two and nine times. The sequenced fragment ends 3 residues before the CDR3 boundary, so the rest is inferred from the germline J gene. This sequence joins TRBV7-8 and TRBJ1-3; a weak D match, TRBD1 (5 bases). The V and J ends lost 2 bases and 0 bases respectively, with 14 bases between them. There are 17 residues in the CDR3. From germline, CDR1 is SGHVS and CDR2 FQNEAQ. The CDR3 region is CASSLQGRSISGNTIYF. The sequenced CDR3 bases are TGTGCCAGCAGCTTACAGGGCAGATCGATCTCTGGAAACACC.

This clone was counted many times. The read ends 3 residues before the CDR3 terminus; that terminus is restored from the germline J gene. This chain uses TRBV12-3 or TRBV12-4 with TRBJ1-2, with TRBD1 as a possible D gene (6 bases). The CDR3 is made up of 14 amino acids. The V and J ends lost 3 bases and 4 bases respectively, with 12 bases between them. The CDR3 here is CASSFNRERYGYTF. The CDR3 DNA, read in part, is TGTGCCAGCAGTTTCAACAGGGAACGCTATGGC.

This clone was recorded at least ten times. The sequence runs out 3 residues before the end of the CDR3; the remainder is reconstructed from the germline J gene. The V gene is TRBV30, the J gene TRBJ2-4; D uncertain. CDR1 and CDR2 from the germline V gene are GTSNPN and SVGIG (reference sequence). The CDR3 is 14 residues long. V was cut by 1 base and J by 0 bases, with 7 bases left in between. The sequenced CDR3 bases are TGTGCCTGGAGTGGGGCAGTAGCCAAAAACATT. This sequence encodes CAWSGAVAKNI. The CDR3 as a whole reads CAWSGAVAKNIQYF.

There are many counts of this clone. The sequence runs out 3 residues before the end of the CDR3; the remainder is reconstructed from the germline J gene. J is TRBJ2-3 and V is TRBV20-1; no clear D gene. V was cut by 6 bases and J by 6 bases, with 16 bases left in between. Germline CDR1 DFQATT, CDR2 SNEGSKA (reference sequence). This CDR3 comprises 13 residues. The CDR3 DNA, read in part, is TGCAGTGCCGGCGCGGATACGACGGATACG. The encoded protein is CSAGADTTDT. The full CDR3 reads CSAGADTTDTQYF.

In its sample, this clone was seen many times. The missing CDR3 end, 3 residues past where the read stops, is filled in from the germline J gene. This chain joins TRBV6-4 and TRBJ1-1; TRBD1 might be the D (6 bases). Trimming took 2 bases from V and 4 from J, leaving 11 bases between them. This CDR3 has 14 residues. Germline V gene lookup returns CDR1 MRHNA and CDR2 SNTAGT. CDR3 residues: CASSDVRGSTEAFF. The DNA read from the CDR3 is TGTGCCAGCAGTGACGTCAGGGGATCCACTGAA.